Below, 4 T cell receptor beta chains from the same sample are listed, as sequenced in a study of regulatory T cells in long-lasting Graves disease. As for time point: persistent/refractory GD, antithyroid drugs over 5 years with positive TRAb. Researchers made the TCR library from RNA that was extracted from PBMCs. Combining iRepertoire HTBI primers with Arm-PCR of CDR3 regions, the authors built TCR beta libraries. From the multiplex PCR reads, TCRdb called clonotypes with MiXCR, one entry per CDR3 protein. The data contain around 400,000 distinct CDR3 sequences, about 23% of them singletons. This sample comprised peripheral blood mononuclear cells (PBMCs), obtained when the disease was refractory, from a patient treated with antithyroid drugs. These receptors were obtained from a woman aged 40 to 49 with Graves disease.

This clonotype was seen a handful of times. This chain connects TRBV28 to TRBJ1-3; D is unresolved. The V gene lost 2 bases and the J gene lost 2 bases, with 19 bases spanning the gap. The CDR3 is 18 amino acids. Per the germline V gene, CDR1 is MDHEN and CDR2 is SYDVKM. The CDR3 DNA reads as TGTGCCAGCAGTTTAAGGTCGGGTTTTTATTTGCCTGGAAACACCATATATTTT. This sequence encodes CASSLRSGFYLPGNTIYF.

This clonotype has a handful of counts. CDR3 sequence (DNA): TGCAGTGCCCCATTAAGAGGCGGAAACACCATATATTTT. Translated, it gives CSAPLRGGNTIYF. This sequence joins TRBV20-1 and TRBJ1-3, with D hard to call. Trimming left V 6 bases short and J 4 bases short, with 13 bases between. Germline V lookup: CDR1 DFQATT, CDR2 SNEGSKA (reference sequence). The CDR3 extends over 13 amino acids.

This clonotype was recorded many times. The chain carries TRBV28 and TRBJ2-5; D gene unclear. CDR1 is MDHEN, CDR2 SYDVKM, per germline. V shed 6 bases and J shed 7 bases, with 9 bases lying between them. The CDR3 sequence is 11 residues long. CDR3 nucleotide sequence: TGTGCCAGCAGCGCCCAGAGGACCCAGTACTTC. Translation: CASSAQRTQYF.

This clonotype was detected many times. The rearrangement links TRBV28 to TRBJ2-2; D not resolved. Looked up from germline, CDR1 is MDHEN and CDR2 is SYDVKM. V was cut by 2 bases and J by 1 base, with 5 bases left in between. This CDR3 contains 14 residues. CDR3 sequence reads: CASSLNLNTGELFF. CDR3 nucleotide sequence: TGTGCCAGCAGTTTAAACTTGAACACCGGGGAGCTGTTTTTT.